The 2 T cell receptor beta chains reported below all come from one sample, sequenced in a study of molecular identifiers for immune sequencing clone quantification. TCRdb passed the PCR reads through MiXCR, listing each CDR3 protein once. Here the sample spans approximately 500,000 distinct CDR3 sequences, 20% to 25% being singletons. Sequencing was done on a sample of naive CD8+ T cells from blood, with Jurkat cell RNA spiked in. As to subset: FACS-sorted CD8+CD4-CCR7+CD45RA+ naive T cells. The receptors stem from a human donor in good health. Some libraries in this study had Jurkat cell RNA spiked in.

This rearrangement joins TRBV10-2 to TRBJ2-2; D call uncertain. Germline assignment: CDR1 WSHSY and CDR2 SAAADI. The V and J ends lost 3 bases and 3 bases respectively, with 8 bases between them. The CDR3 spans 14 residues. CDR3 coding DNA: TGCGCCAGCAGTGATTACGGGCACACCGGGGAGCTGTTTTTT. It yields the protein CASSDYGHTGELFF.

As concerns this clonotype: Just one base apart from a much larger clone, this may be a read error. The CDR3 DNA sequence: TGTGCCACCAGCAGTGGACAGGAAGCAGATACGCAGTATTTT. The encoded protein is CATSSGQEADTQYF. The genes are TRBV24-1 and TRBJ2-3, with TRBD1 matching over 7 bases. This CDR3 region has 14 residues. CDR1 is KGHDR, CDR2 SFDVKD, per germline. Trimming at V came to 7 bases and at J to 4 bases, leaving 7 bases not matched to a gene.